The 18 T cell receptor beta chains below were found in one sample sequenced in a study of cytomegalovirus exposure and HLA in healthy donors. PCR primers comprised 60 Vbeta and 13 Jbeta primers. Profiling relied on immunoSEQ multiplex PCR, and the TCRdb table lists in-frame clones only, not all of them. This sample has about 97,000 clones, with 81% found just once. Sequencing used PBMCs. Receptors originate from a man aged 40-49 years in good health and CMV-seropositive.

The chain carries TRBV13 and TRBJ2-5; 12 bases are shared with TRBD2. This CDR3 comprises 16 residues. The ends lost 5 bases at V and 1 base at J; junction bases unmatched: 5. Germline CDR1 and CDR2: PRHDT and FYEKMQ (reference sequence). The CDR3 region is CASSEGLAGPQETQYF. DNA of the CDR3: TGTGCCAGCAGCGAGGGACTAGCGGGCCCCCAAGAGACCCAGTACTTC.

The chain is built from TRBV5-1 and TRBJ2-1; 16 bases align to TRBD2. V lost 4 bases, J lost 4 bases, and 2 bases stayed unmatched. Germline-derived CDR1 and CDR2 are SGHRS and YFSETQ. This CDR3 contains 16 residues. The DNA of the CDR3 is TGCGCCAGCAGCCCGGGACTAGCGGGGGGGTACAATGAGCAGTTCTTC. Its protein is CASSPGLAGGYNEQFF.

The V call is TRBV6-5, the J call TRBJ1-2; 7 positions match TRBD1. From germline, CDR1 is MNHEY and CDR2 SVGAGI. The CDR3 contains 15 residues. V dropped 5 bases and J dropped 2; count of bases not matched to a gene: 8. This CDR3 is CASSPSPRGNYGYTF. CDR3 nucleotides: TGTGCCAGCAGTCCTAGCCCCAGGGGGAACTATGGCTACACCTTC.

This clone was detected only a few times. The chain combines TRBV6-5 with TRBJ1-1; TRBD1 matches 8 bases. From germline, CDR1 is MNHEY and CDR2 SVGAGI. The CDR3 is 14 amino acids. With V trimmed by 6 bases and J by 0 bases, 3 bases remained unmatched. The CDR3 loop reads CASRRDRLNTEAFF. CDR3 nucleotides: TGTGCCAGCAGACGGGACAGGTTGAACACTGAAGCTTTCTTT.

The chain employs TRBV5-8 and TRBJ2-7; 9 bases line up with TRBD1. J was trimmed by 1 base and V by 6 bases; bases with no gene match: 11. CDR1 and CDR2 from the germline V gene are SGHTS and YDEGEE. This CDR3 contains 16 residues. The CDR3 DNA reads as TGTGCCAGCAACCCAAGACTGGGACAGGGATCCTACGAGCAGTACTTC. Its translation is CASNPRLGQGSYEQYF. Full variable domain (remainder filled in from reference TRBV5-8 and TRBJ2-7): EAGVTQSPTHLIKTRGQQATLRCSPISGHTSVYWYQQALGLGLQFLLWYDEGEERNRGNFPPRFSGRQFPNYSSELNVNALELEDSALYLCASNPRLGQGSYEQYFGPGTRLTVT.

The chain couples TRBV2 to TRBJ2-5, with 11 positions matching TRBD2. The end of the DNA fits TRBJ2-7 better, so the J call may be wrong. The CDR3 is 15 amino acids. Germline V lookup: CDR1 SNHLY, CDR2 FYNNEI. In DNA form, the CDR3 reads TGTGCCAGCATTTCTGGACTAGCGGGTTACTACGAGCAGTACTTC. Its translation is CASISGLAGYYEQYF.

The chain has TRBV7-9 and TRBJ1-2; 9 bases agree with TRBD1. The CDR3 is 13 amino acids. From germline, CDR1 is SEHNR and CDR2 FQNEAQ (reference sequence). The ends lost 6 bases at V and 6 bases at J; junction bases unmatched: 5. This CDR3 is CASRQGAGDGYTF. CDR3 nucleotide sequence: TGTGCCAGCAGACAGGGGGCCGGCGATGGCTACACCTTC.

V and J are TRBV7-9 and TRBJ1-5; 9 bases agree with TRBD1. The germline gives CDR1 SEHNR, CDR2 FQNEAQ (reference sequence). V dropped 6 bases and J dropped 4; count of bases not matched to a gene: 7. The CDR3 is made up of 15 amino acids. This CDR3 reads CASSWGQGMNQPQHF. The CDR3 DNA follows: TGTGCCAGCAGTTGGGGACAGGGAATGAATCAGCCCCAGCATTTT. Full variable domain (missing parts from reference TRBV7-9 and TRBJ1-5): DTGVSQNPRHKITKRGQNVTFRCDPISEHNRLYWYRQTLGQGPEFLTYFQNEAQLEKSRLLSDRFSAERPKGSFSTLEIQRTEQGDSAMYLCASSWGQGMNQPQHFGDGTRLSIL.

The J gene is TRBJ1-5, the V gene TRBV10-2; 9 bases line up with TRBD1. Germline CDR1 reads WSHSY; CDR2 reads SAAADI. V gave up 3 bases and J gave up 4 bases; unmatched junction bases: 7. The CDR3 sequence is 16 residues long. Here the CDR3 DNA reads TGCGCCAGCAGTGATTACCGGGACAGGGCAAATCAGCCCCAGCATTTT. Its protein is CASSDYRDRANQPQHF.

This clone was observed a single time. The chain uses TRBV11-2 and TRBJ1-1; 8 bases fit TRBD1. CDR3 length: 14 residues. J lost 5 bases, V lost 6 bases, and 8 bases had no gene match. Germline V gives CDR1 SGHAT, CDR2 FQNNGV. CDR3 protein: CASSLRGRRTEAFF. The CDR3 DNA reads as TGTGCCAGCAGTCTCAGGGGGCGACGGACTGAAGCTTTCTTT.

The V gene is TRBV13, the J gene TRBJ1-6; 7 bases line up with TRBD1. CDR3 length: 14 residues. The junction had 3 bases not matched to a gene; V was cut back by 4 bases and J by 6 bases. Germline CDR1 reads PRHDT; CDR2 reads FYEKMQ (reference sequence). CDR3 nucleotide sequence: TGTGCCAGCAGCTCACAGGGGATTAATTCACCCCTCCACTTT. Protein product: CASSSQGINSPLHF.

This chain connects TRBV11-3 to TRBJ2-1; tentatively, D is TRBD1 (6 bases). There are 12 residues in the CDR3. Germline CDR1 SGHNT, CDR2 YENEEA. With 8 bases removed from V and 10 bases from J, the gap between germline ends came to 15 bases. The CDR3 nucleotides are TGTGCCAGCGGACGGGACACCCGAGAGCAGTTCTTC. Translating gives CASGRDTREQFF.

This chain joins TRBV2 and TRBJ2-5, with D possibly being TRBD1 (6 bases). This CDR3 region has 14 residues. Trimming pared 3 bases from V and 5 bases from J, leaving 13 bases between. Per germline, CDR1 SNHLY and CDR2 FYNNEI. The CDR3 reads CASSEGRGSETQYF. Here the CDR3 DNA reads TGTGCCAGCAGTGAGGGCAGGGGATCTGAGACCCAGTACTTC. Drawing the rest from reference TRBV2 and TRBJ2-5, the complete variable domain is EPEVTQTPSHQVTQMGQEVILRCVPISNHLYFYWYRQILGQKVEFLVSFYNNEISEKSEIFDDQFSVERPDGSNFTLKIRSTKLEDSAMYFCASSEGRGSETQYFGPGTRLLVL.

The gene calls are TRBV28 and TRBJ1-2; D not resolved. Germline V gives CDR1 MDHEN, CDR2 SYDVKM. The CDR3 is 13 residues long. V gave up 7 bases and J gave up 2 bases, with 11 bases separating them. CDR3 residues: CASNVQANYGYTF. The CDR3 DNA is TGTGCCAGCAACGTCCAAGCAAACTATGGCTACACCTTC.

The CDR3 is CASRLQGLTFF. DNA for the CDR3: TGTGCCAGCAGGTTGCAGGGGCTAACTTTCTTT. This rearrangement joins TRBV5-5 to TRBJ1-1; D perhaps matches TRBD1 (6 bases). Deletions cut 5 bases from V and 12 bases from J, with 14 bases between. Germline V gene sequence: CDR1 SGHKS, CDR2 YYEKEE (reference sequence). The CDR3 spans 11 residues.

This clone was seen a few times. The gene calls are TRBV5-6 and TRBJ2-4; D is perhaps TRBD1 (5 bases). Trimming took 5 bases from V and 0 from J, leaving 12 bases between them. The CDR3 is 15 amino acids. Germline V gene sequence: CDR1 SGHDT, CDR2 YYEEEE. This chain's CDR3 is CASSDSRLAKNIQYF. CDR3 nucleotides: TGTGCCAGCAGTGACAGTAGACTAGCCAAAAACATTCAGTACTTC.

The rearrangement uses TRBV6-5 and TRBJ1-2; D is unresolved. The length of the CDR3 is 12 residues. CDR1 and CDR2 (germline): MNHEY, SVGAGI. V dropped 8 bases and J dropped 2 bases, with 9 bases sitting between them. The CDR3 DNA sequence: TGTGCCAGCTTCAGGCTAAACTATGGCTACACCTTC. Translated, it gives CASFRLNYGYTF.

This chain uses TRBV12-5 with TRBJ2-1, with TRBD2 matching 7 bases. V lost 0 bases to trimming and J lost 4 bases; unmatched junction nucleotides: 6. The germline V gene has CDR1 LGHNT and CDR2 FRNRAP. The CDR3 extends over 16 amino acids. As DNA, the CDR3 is TGTGCTAGTGGTTTGGTACTGAGCGGGGTGTACAATGAGCAGTTCTTC. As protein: CASGLVLSGVYNEQFF.